These T cell receptor beta chains were read from a single sample in a study of T cells in Graves' hyperthyroidism and ophthalmopathy. TCRdb redid the calling of the multiplex PCR reads with MiXCR, one entry per CDR3 protein. The sample shows fewer than 650,000 distinct CDR3 sequences, around 43% of them seen only once. The material sequenced was peripheral blood or thyroid tissue (not recorded which). The receptors shown here come from an adult woman with Graves' disease, either hyperthyroidism or ophthalmopathy (not recorded which). CDR3s include the opening cysteine and the closing phenylalanine or tryptophan. The D gene is left open where the match is weak. Clone size is shown for a subset of rows, as once, few, many or a class of expanded clone.

J gene | D gene | clone size | V gene | CDR3 DNA | CDR3 protein
TRBJ2-1 | - | - | TRBV7-9 | TGTGCCAGCAGCTTCAAGGATGAGCAGTTCTTC | CASSFKDEQFF
TRBJ2-7 | - | - | TRBV20-1 | TGCAGTGCTGGGGGCGAGCAGTACTTC | CSAGGEQYF
TRBJ2-5 | - | many | TRBV7-7 | TGTGCTAGCAGCTTTGGCGGGAAAGAGACCCAGTACTTC | CASSFGGKETQYF
TRBJ2-7 | TRBD1 | - | TRBV10-3 | TGTGCCATCAGTGAGTCGATCGGGACAGTCTACGAGCAGTACTTC | CAISESIGTVYEQYF
TRBJ1-3 | TRBD1 | many | TRBV11-2 | TGTGCCAGCAGCGGAATACCGGGACAGGCTGGAAACACCATATATTTT | CASSGIPGQAGNTIYF
TRBJ2-2 | - | many | TRBV10-3 | TGTGCCATCAGTGAGGTATCCGGGGAGCTGTTTTTT | CAISEVSGELFF
TRBJ1-4 | - | many | TRBV15 | TGTGCCACCAGCAGAGATCGGGGGGCCAACGAAAAACTGTTTTTT | CATSRDRGANEKLFF
TRBJ2-5 | - | many | TRBV4-1 | TGCGCCACCGCTCAGGCAGACGGGGGGCGAGAGACCCAGTACTTC | CATAQADGGRETQYF
TRBJ2-2 | - | many | TRBV14 | TGTGCCAGCAGCCATGGAAGGCGGGTACACACCGGGGAGCTGTTTTTT | CASSHGRRVHTGELFF
TRBJ2-5 | - | - | TRBV10-3 | TGTGCCACCTCTGGTGGGGGCCAAGACGACGGGACCCAGTACTTC | CATSGGGQDDGTQYF
TRBJ1-4 | - | many | TRBV7-9 | TGTGCCAGCAGCTTAGTGGGGGGCGAAAAACTGTTTTTT | CASSLVGGEKLFF
TRBJ2-7 | - | many | TRBV7-9 | TGTGCCAGCAGTCCGACCCCCTACGAGCAGTACTTC | CASSPTPYEQYF
TRBJ2-7 | - | - | TRBV7-8 | TGTGCCAGCAGGCCTTTGTTGAGGGAGAAATCTTACGAGCAGTACTTC | CASRPLLREKSYEQYF
TRBJ1-5 | - | - | TRBV10-3 | TGTGCCAGCACCTCTCAAGGAGTCAATCAGCCCCAGCATTTT | CASTSQGVNQPQHF
TRBJ2-7 | TRBD2 | few | TRBV9 | TGTGCCAGCAGTAGGGGACTAGCGTCCGAGCAGTACTTC | CASSRGLASEQYF
TRBJ1-5 | TRBD1 | many | TRBV15 | TGTGCCACCAGCGGTGGACAGGAGTATCAGCCCCAGCATTTT | CATSGGQEYQPQHF